A single sample is the source of the 25 T cell receptor beta chains below, sequenced in a study of cytomegalovirus exposure and HLA in healthy donors. Profiling relied on immunoSEQ multiplex PCR, and the TCRdb table lists in-frame clones only, not all of them. Among some 71,000 clones, 85% to 95% were seen once, and the ten largest hold roughly 1%. Material for sequencing was PBMCs. The receptors here all came from a woman under 30 in good health and CMV-seronegative.

The rearrangement joins TRBV18 to TRBJ2-1, with 12 bases matching TRBD2. CDR1 KGHSH and CDR2 LQKENI come from the germline V gene. The CDR3 consists of 17 residues. The J segment lost 8 bases and the V segment lost 6 bases, leaving 14 bases of the junction unmatched. The CDR3 region has the DNA TGTGCCAGCTCGCCCCCTAGCGGGAGGGGTTATACGTATGAGCAGTTCTTC. The encoded protein is CASSPPSGRGYTYEQFF.

The chain is built from TRBV5-6 and TRBJ2-1, with D possibly matching TRBD2 (6 bases). Germline V gene lookup returns CDR1 SGHDT and CDR2 YYEEEE. The V gene lost 5 bases and the J gene lost 2 bases, with 17 bases spanning the gap. This CDR3 is 16 amino acids long. The CDR3 spells CASRQTEGVTYNEQFF. In nucleotides, the CDR3 is TGTGCCAGCAGACAGACGGAGGGCGTAACCTACAATGAGCAGTTCTTC. Looking up the rest from reference TRBV5-6 and TRBJ2-1 gives the full variable domain: DAGVTQSPTHLIKTRGQQVTLRCSPKSGHDTVSWYQQALGQGPQFIFQYYEEEERQRGNFPDRFSGHQFPNYSSELNVNALLLGDSALYLCASRQTEGVTYNEQFFGPGTRLTVL.

Here the CDR3 DNA reads TGTGCAAGTCGCCCCCGGACTAGCGGGCCCAAGGGGGTCAATGAGCAGTTCTTC. This encodes CASRPRTSGPKGVNEQFF. V gene TRBV12-2 combines with J gene TRBJ2-1; TRBD2, the D gene given by the table, was not confirmed from the DNA. TRBV12-2 is classified as a pseudogene. There are 18 residues in the CDR3.

This clone was detected only once. The V and J genes are TRBV27 and TRBJ2-7; 7 bases fit TRBD1. CDR3 length: 13 amino acids. J was trimmed by 3 bases and V by 5 bases; bases with no gene match: 4. Germline-derived CDR1 and CDR2 are MNHEY and SMNVEV (reference sequence). In DNA, the CDR3 is TGTGCCAGCAGTACAGGGGTGGACTACGAGCAGTACTTC. Protein: CASSTGVDYEQYF.

CDR3 in amino acids: CAISAQGATNGEAFF. In DNA form, the CDR3 reads TGTGCCATCAGTGCCCAGGGGGCGACGAACGGTGAAGCTTTCTTT. The rearrangement links TRBV10-3 to TRBJ1-1; 8 bases are a match to TRBD1. CDR1 ENHRY and CDR2 SYGVKD come from the germline V gene. The junction had 11 bases not matched to a gene; V was cut back by 4 bases and J by 7 bases. CDR3 length: 15 residues.

This chain connects TRBV5-6 to TRBJ1-2; 8 bases agree with TRBD1. Per germline, CDR1 SGHDT and CDR2 YYEEEE. CDR3 length: 14 residues. V was pared by 2 bases and J by 4 bases, with 4 bases of the junction left unmatched. DNA for the CDR3: TGTGCCAGCAGCTTACGGGACAGGCTCTATGGCTACACCTTC. Translation: CASSLRDRLYGYTF.

Only one count was recorded for this clone. CDR3 loop: CASAGGPDEQFF. The CDR3, as DNA: TGTGCCTCTGCCGGGGGTCCGGATGAGCAGTTCTTC. This chain uses TRBV6-6 with TRBJ2-1, with D possibly TRBD2 on 6 matching bases. The CDR3 contains 12 residues. The V end lost 11 bases, the J end lost 8 bases, and 16 bases lay between the germline ends. Germline lookup yields CDR1 MNHNY and CDR2 SVGAGI (reference sequence).

This rearrangement joins TRBV5-6 to TRBJ2-2; TRBD1 aligns across 7 bases. CDR1 is SGHDT and CDR2 is YYEEEE in the germline V gene. The CDR3 is 14 amino acids. V lost 9 bases, J lost 2 bases, and 7 bases stayed unmatched. CDR3 in amino acids: CATMTGINTGELFF. The CDR3 DNA reads as TGTGCCACCATGACAGGGATTAACACCGGGGAGCTGTTTTTT.

V and J are TRBV5-6 and TRBJ2-7; TRBD1 aligns across 7 bases. Trimming took 4 bases from V and 4 from J; bases not matched to a gene: 5. CDR1 is SGHDT and CDR2 is YYEEEE in the germline V gene. CDR3 length equals 13 residues. CDR3 residues: CASSAGTDYEQYF. The DNA for the CDR3 is TGTGCCAGCAGCGCCGGGACAGATTACGAGCAGTACTTC.

The rearrangement links TRBV4-1 to TRBJ1-2; D gene uncertain. This CDR3 region has 16 residues. Germline loops: CDR1 MGHRA, CDR2 YSYEKL. The V and J ends lost 0 bases and 5 bases respectively, with 16 bases between them. CDR3 nucleotide sequence: TGCGCCAGCAGCCAAGATTGGGCGGGGTTGATATATGGCTACACCTTC. Translated: CASSQDWAGLIYGYTF.

In its sample, this clone was seen once. The chain employs TRBV7-6 and TRBJ2-1; TRBD2 matches at 10 bases. This CDR3 has 15 amino acids. CDR1 SGHVS and CDR2 FNYEAQ come from the germline V gene. Trimming removed 3 bases from V and 8 bases from J; junction bases left unmatched: 7. CDR3 nucleotide sequence: TGTGCCAGCAGCTTGGCCAGCGGGGGGGCATATGAGCAGTTCTTC. Amino acid sequence: CASSLASGGAYEQFF. Full variable domain (missing parts from reference TRBV7-6 and TRBJ2-1): GAGVSQSPRYKVTKRGQDVALRCDPISGHVSLYWYRQALGQGPEFLTYFNYEAQQDKSGLPNDRFSAERPEGSISTLTIQRTEQRDSAMYRCASSLASGGAYEQFFGPGTRLTVL.

This clone appeared a single time. This rearrangement joins TRBV5-6 to TRBJ2-7, with D uncertain. The CDR3 length is 14 residues. Trimming left V 0 bases short and J 2 bases short, with 9 bases between. CDR1 is SGHDT and CDR2 is YYEEEE in the germline V gene. CDR3: CASSLGVATYEQYF. CDR3 nucleotide sequence: TGTGCCAGCAGCTTGGGCGTAGCCACCTACGAGCAGTACTTC. Variable domain in full (rest from reference TRBV5-6 and TRBJ2-7): DAGVTQSPTHLIKTRGQQVTLRCSPKSGHDTVSWYQQALGQGPQFIFQYYEEEERQRGNFPDRFSGHQFPNYSSELNVNALLLGDSALYLCASSLGVATYEQYFGPGTRLTVT.

The J gene is TRBJ2-7, the V gene TRBV29-1, with D possibly being TRBD2 (5 bases). Trimming pared 7 bases from V and 4 bases from J, leaving 14 bases between. Looked up from germline, CDR1 is SQVTM and CDR2 is ANQGSEA. The CDR3 has 12 amino acids. The CDR3: CSAIIGEYEQYF. In DNA form, the CDR3 reads TGCAGCGCAATTATTGGGGAGTACGAGCAGTACTTC.

The rearrangement joins TRBV7-9 to TRBJ2-1; D call uncertain. Deletions cut 5 bases from V and 7 bases from J, with 6 bases between. The germline V gene encodes CDR1 SEHNR and CDR2 FQNEAQ (reference sequence). CDR3 size: 11 residues. CDR3 amino acids: CASSIINEQFF. The CDR3 nucleotides are TGTGCCAGCAGCATAATTAATGAGCAGTTCTTC.

V gene TRBV6-4 combines with J gene TRBJ2-1; 12 positions match TRBD2. The CDR3 totals 15 residues. Trimming cost V 6 bases and J 9 bases; bases outside gene matches: 9. The germline V gene has CDR1 MRHNA and CDR2 SNTAGT. The CDR3 here is CASRALAGGPGEQFF. The CDR3 nucleotides are TGTGCCAGCAGGGCCCTAGCGGGGGGGCCCGGTGAGCAGTTCTTC.

In this sample, this clone turned up once. V and J are TRBV4-2 and TRBJ2-1; D is perhaps TRBD2 (5 bases). This CDR3 spans 16 amino acids. Trimming removed 1 base from V and 2 bases from J, with 12 bases in between. Germline V gene data show CDR1 as LGHNA and CDR2 as YNFKEQ. In DNA form, the CDR3 reads TGTGCCAGCAGCCAAGGCGGGTGGTTGGCCTACAATGAGCAGTTCTTC. It codes for CASSQGGWLAYNEQFF.

The rearrangement links TRBV5-5 to TRBJ2-3; maybe TRBD2 (5 bases). The germline CDR1 and CDR2 sequences are SGHKS and YYEKEE (reference sequence). The CDR3 loop spans 16 amino acids. V lost 1 base and J 2 bases, leaving 14 bases between the germline ends. The CDR3 bases are TGTGCCAGCAGCTTGTGGTTAGCGTCTGACACAGATACGCAGTATTTT. This encodes CASSLWLASDTDTQYF. Full variable domain (missing parts from reference TRBV5-5 and TRBJ2-3): DAGVTQSPTHLIKTRGQQVTLRCSPISGHKSVSWYQQVLGQGPQFIFQYYEKEERGRGNFPDRFSARQFPNYSSELNVNALLLGDSALYLCASSLWLASDTDTQYFGPGTRLTVL.

The chain couples TRBV27 to TRBJ2-5; D possibly corresponds to TRBD2 (5 bases). Germline lookup yields CDR1 MNHEY and CDR2 SMNVEV (reference sequence). CDR3 length equals 13 residues. V lost 3 bases to trimming and J lost 5 bases, with 10 bases between them. CDR3 DNA sequence: TGTGCCAGCAGTTTCGGGGTAATGGAGACCCAGTACTTC. Translation gives CASSFGVMETQYF.

J is TRBJ1-4 and V is TRBV6-5; unclear D gene. This CDR3 region has 14 residues. Between the trimmed V and J ends, which lost 2 bases and 3 bases, there was a span of 7 bases. Germline V gives CDR1 MNHEY, CDR2 SVGAGI. This chain's CDR3 is CASSYSDSNEKLFF. Written as DNA, the CDR3 is TGTGCCAGCAGTTACAGTGACTCTAATGAAAAACTGTTTTTT.

This sequence joins TRBV5-1 and TRBJ1-1, with unresolved D. With 4 bases removed from V and 1 base from J, the gap between germline ends came to 17 bases. The CDR3 contains 16 residues. Germline assignment: CDR1 SGHRS and CDR2 YFSETQ. CDR3 region: CASSHEYSEQNTEAFF. Here the CDR3 DNA reads TGCGCCAGCAGCCACGAATACAGTGAACAGAACACTGAAGCTTTCTTT. Drawing the rest from reference TRBV5-1 and TRBJ1-1, the complete variable domain is KAGVTQTPRYLIKTRGQQVTLSCSPISGHRSVSWYQQTPGQGLQFLFEYFSETQRNKGNFPGRFSGRQFSNSRSEMNVSTLELGDSALYLCASSHEYSEQNTEAFFGQGTRLTVV.

This chain uses TRBV27 with TRBJ2-2; 8 bases are a match to TRBD1. This CDR3 is built from 17 residues. CDR1 MNHEY and CDR2 SMNVEV come from the germline V gene (reference sequence). Losses at the gene ends were 3 bases for V and 6 bases for J; bases not matched to a gene: 12. The CDR3 loop reads CASSFIWGQAGAGELFF. The CDR3 bases are TGTGCCAGCAGTTTTATTTGGGGACAGGCCGGGGCCGGGGAGCTGTTTTTT.

The CDR3 region is CASSITGLTEAFF. CDR3 DNA: TGTGCCAGCAGTATAACAGGGCTCACTGAAGCTTTCTTT. The chain is built from TRBV6-5 and TRBJ1-1; D may be TRBD1 (6 bases). The CDR3 covers 13 residues. Trimming cost V 5 bases and J 4 bases, with 11 bases left between them. CDR1 is MNHEY, CDR2 SVGAGI, per germline.

The V and J genes are TRBV10-3 and TRBJ1-3, with D unclear. Per germline, CDR1 ENHRY and CDR2 SYGVKD. Deletions cut 8 bases from V and 0 bases from J, with 5 bases between. This CDR3 has 12 amino acids. The CDR3 region is CAIGSSGNTIYF. The CDR3 bases are TGTGCCATCGGCAGCTCTGGAAACACCATATATTTT.

This chain links TRBV25-1 with TRBJ2-5; a possible D gene is TRBD2 (5 bases). Germline-derived CDR1 and CDR2 are MGHDK and SYGVNS. The CDR3 contains 13 residues. Trimming shortened V by 4 bases and J by 4 bases, and 10 bases separated the two germline ends. In DNA form, the CDR3 reads TGTGCCAGCAGTGGAACTCGGGGAGAGACCCAGTACTTC. This encodes CASSGTRGETQYF.

This chain links TRBV7-2 with TRBJ2-1; 11 nucleotides match TRBD1. The CDR3 loop spans 15 amino acids. J was trimmed by 4 bases and V by 1 base; bases with no gene match: 0. Germline loops: CDR1 SGHTA, CDR2 FQGNSA. CDR3 nucleotides: TGTGCCAGCAGCTTAGGGGACAGGGGGTACAATGAGCAGTTCTTC. Protein product: CASSLGDRGYNEQFF.